A selection of T cell receptor beta chains follows, all from one sample in a study of identical twins. TCRdb analysed the 5' RACE reads with MiXCR anew, one entry per CDR3 protein. Here the sample spans about 470,000 distinct CDR3 sequences, roughly a quarter being singletons. These data were also reused for a study on T cells expressing NK-cell markers.

The sample comprised CD4+ T cells sorted from blood. These receptors were collected from a woman aged 18 to 35 in good health. The CDR3 runs from the conserved cysteine through the conserved F or W. Fields, in order: V gene, J gene, clone size, D gene, CDR3 DNA, CDR3 protein. The D gene is left open where the match is weak. Size tells how often a clone was seen (once, few, many) or the class of an expanded clone, and some rows leave it out.

v_call: TRBV12-3/TRBV12-4
j_call: TRBJ2-3
clone_size: few
d_call: TRBD2
cdr3_nt: TGTGCCAGCAGTACTAATAGCGGGAGGGCGGATTGGGCAGATACGCAGTATTTT
cdr3_aa: CASSTNSGRADWADTQYF

v_call: TRBV5-1
j_call: TRBJ2-5
clone_size: few
d_call: TRBD2
cdr3_nt: TGCGCCAGCAGCCCCGGACTAGTTTTCGAGACCCAGTACTTC
cdr3_aa: CASSPGLVFETQYF

v_call: TRBV20-1
j_call: TRBJ2-1
clone_size: NA
d_call: NA
cdr3_nt: TGCAGTGCTAGCGGCTATATATCCAATGAGCAGTTCTTC
cdr3_aa: CSASGYISNEQFF

v_call: TRBV7-2
j_call: TRBJ2-7
clone_size: few
d_call: NA
cdr3_nt: TGTGCCAGCAGCTTCTTGGCTGGAGGGGGGCCGTACTACGAGCAGTACTTC
cdr3_aa: CASSFLAGGGPYYEQYF

v_call: TRBV20-1
j_call: TRBJ1-6
clone_size: NA
d_call: TRBD1
cdr3_nt: TGCAGTGCAGCAGGGACAGGCTATAATTCACCCCTCCACTTT
cdr3_aa: CSAAGTGYNSPLHF

v_call: TRBV9
j_call: TRBJ2-1
clone_size: NA
d_call: TRBD2
cdr3_nt: TGTGCCAGCAGCGTAGAACCTAGCGGGAGAGGTGAGCAGTTCTTC
cdr3_aa: CASSVEPSGRGEQFF

v_call: TRBV14
j_call: TRBJ2-1
clone_size: few
d_call: TRBD2
cdr3_nt: TGTGCCAGCAGCCAAGTTTATAGCGGGAGCTACAATGAGCAGTTCTTC
cdr3_aa: CASSQVYSGSYNEQFF

v_call: TRBV12-3/TRBV12-4
j_call: TRBJ1-5
clone_size: many
d_call: NA
cdr3_nt: TGTGCCAGCAGTTTCAGTCAACTCAATCAGCCCCAGCATTTT
cdr3_aa: CASSFSQLNQPQHF

v_call: TRBV4-3
j_call: TRBJ2-1
clone_size: few
d_call: NA
cdr3_nt: TGCGCCAGCAGCCAAGATCTGACGACTGAGCAGTTCTTC
cdr3_aa: CASSQDLTTEQFF

v_call: TRBV5-1
j_call: TRBJ1-1
clone_size: NA
d_call: NA
cdr3_nt: TGCGCCAGCAGCTTGGACCACGCCAACACTGAAGCTTTCTTT
cdr3_aa: CASSLDHANTEAFF

v_call: TRBV6-2/TRBV6-3
j_call: TRBJ2-7
clone_size: NA
d_call: NA
cdr3_nt: TGTGCCAGCAGTCGACCAGGCTACGAGCAGTACTTC
cdr3_aa: CASSRPGYEQYF

v_call: TRBV6-5
j_call: TRBJ2-1
clone_size: NA
d_call: TRBD2
cdr3_nt: TGTGCCAGCAGTTACCGCTTCGCGGGGAGGGCGCGAGACAATGAGCAGTTCTTC
cdr3_aa: CASSYRFAGRARDNEQFF

v_call: TRBV5-1
j_call: TRBJ2-3
clone_size: few
d_call: TRBD1
cdr3_nt: TGCGCCAGCAGCTTGGAGACCTCCGGGACAGCGTACACAGATACGCAGTATTTT
cdr3_aa: CASSLETSGTAYTDTQYF

v_call: TRBV6-2/TRBV6-3
j_call: TRBJ2-7
clone_size: few
d_call: TRBD1
cdr3_nt: TGTGCCAGCAGAGAACGGGACAGCTCCTACGAGCAGTACTTC
cdr3_aa: CASRERDSSYEQYF

v_call: TRBV18
j_call: TRBJ1-2
clone_size: few
d_call: NA
cdr3_nt: TGTGCCAGCTCACCACCTCGGCAGGGAGTCGAATCGGTCACCTTC
cdr3_aa: CASSPPRQGVESVTF

v_call: TRBV12-3/TRBV12-4
j_call: TRBJ2-4
clone_size: NA
d_call: TRBD2
cdr3_nt: TGTGCCAGCAGTTTGGCGGGAGTACTCATTCAGTACTTC
cdr3_aa: CASSLAGVLIQYF

v_call: TRBV15
j_call: TRBJ2-3
clone_size: NA
d_call: TRBD2
cdr3_nt: TGTGCCACCAGCAGACTCCAGCGGGGGGGTATAGATACGCAGTATTTT
cdr3_aa: CATSRLQRGGIDTQYF

v_call: TRBV9
j_call: TRBJ2-2
clone_size: NA
d_call: TRBD2
cdr3_nt: TGTGCCAGCAGCGTAGTGGGGACTAGCAGCGGGGAGCTGTTTTTT
cdr3_aa: CASSVVGTSSGELFF

v_call: TRBV4-3
j_call: TRBJ2-7
clone_size: few
d_call: NA
cdr3_nt: TGCGCCAGCAGCCATGTCGGGACCGCCCCGGGGTACGAGCAGTACTTC
cdr3_aa: CASSHVGTAPGYEQYF

v_call: TRBV20-1
j_call: TRBJ2-3
clone_size: NA
d_call: NA
cdr3_nt: TGCAGTGCCCCGGACAGTTTTTACACAGATACGCAGTATTTT
cdr3_aa: CSAPDSFYTDTQYF

v_call: TRBV5-4
j_call: TRBJ2-3
clone_size: many
d_call: NA
cdr3_nt: TGTGCCAGCAACGAAAACAGAAATACGCAGTATTTT
cdr3_aa: CASNENRNTQYF

v_call: TRBV10-3
j_call: TRBJ2-7
clone_size: few
d_call: TRBD2
cdr3_nt: TGTGCCACAAACCTAGCGGGGGCCCCACGAAACCCCTACGAGCAGTACTTC
cdr3_aa: CATNLAGAPRNPYEQYF

v_call: TRBV11-1
j_call: TRBJ2-7
clone_size: NA
d_call: NA
cdr3_nt: TGTGCCAGCAGCTCCGGAGGGTGGAATACAGGTCTCAAAACCTACGAGCAGTACTTC
cdr3_aa: CASSSGGWNTGLKTYEQYF

v_call: TRBV10-3
j_call: TRBJ2-1
clone_size: few
d_call: NA
cdr3_nt: TGTGCCATCAAGCCTAGCGCAAACAATGAGCAGTTCTTC
cdr3_aa: CAIKPSANNEQFF

v_call: TRBV12-3/TRBV12-4
j_call: TRBJ1-1
clone_size: NA
d_call: NA
cdr3_nt: TGTGCCAGCTTTGATATGAACACTGAAGCTTTCTTT
cdr3_aa: CASFDMNTEAFF

v_call: TRBV12-3/TRBV12-4
j_call: TRBJ1-2
clone_size: few
d_call: NA
cdr3_nt: TGTGCCAGCAGTGGGTCCAGGGTAACTAACTATGGCTACACCTTC
cdr3_aa: CASSGSRVTNYGYTF

v_call: TRBV19
j_call: TRBJ1-1
clone_size: NA
d_call: NA
cdr3_nt: TGTGCCAGTAGTATATTGCTGCGGGACACTGAAGCTTTCTTT
cdr3_aa: CASSILLRDTEAFF

v_call: TRBV7-9
j_call: TRBJ2-1
clone_size: few
d_call: TRBD2
cdr3_nt: TGTGCCAGCAGGAGGGAGACTAGCGGCCATTCCTACAATGAGCAGTTCTTC
cdr3_aa: CASRRETSGHSYNEQFF

v_call: TRBV19
j_call: TRBJ2-5
clone_size: NA
d_call: NA
cdr3_nt: TGTGCCAGTAGTATCCGCTACCAAGAGACCCAGTACTTC
cdr3_aa: CASSIRYQETQYF

v_call: TRBV7-2
j_call: TRBJ2-2
clone_size: many
d_call: NA
cdr3_nt: TGTGCCAGCAGCTTAGCGCAAAAAAACACCGGGGAGCTGTTTTTT
cdr3_aa: CASSLAQKNTGELFF

v_call: TRBV4-2
j_call: TRBJ1-2
clone_size: NA
d_call: NA
cdr3_nt: TGTGCCAGCAGCCAAGATCTTGCAGACTATGGCTACACCTTC
cdr3_aa: CASSQDLADYGYTF

v_call: TRBV7-9
j_call: TRBJ2-2
clone_size: few
d_call: NA
cdr3_nt: TGTGCCAGCAGCCCTCCGATGAGTGGGACCGGGGAGCTTTTTTTT
cdr3_aa: CASSPPMSGTGELFF

v_call: TRBV6-1
j_call: TRBJ1-3
clone_size: few
d_call: NA
cdr3_nt: TGTGCCAGCAGGAGCGGGAGCTCTGGAAACACCATATATTTT
cdr3_aa: CASRSGSSGNTIYF

v_call: TRBV20-1
j_call: TRBJ1-2
clone_size: NA
d_call: NA
cdr3_nt: TGCAGTGCTAGAGACTCACAATTACCCCAAAAACGGGGCTACACCTTC
cdr3_aa: CSARDSQLPQKRGYTF

v_call: TRBV20-1
j_call: TRBJ1-5
clone_size: few
d_call: TRBD1
cdr3_nt: TGCAGTGCTAACCTCGACAGGGAGGGTCAGCCCCAGCATTTT
cdr3_aa: CSANLDREGQPQHF

v_call: TRBV20-1
j_call: TRBJ2-3
clone_size: many
d_call: TRBD2
cdr3_nt: TGCAGTGCTTACAGCGGGGGGGCGGGAGATACGCAGTATTTT
cdr3_aa: CSAYSGGAGDTQYF

v_call: TRBV5-1
j_call: TRBJ2-1
clone_size: many
d_call: NA
cdr3_nt: TGCGCCAGCAAAAGGGACACCTCCTACAATGAGCAGTTCTTC
cdr3_aa: CASKRDTSYNEQFF

v_call: TRBV3-1
j_call: TRBJ2-1
clone_size: few
d_call: TRBD2
cdr3_nt: TGTGCCAGCAGCCTGGCGGGGGGGCCCTCCTCCTACAATGAGCAGTTCTTC
cdr3_aa: CASSLAGGPSSYNEQFF

v_call: TRBV7-2
j_call: TRBJ2-7
clone_size: NA
d_call: TRBD1
cdr3_nt: TGTGCCAGCAGCGCACTGGTCGTACAGGGGGCCTACGAGCAGTACTTC
cdr3_aa: CASSALVVQGAYEQYF

v_call: TRBV5-1
j_call: TRBJ2-7
clone_size: NA
d_call: TRBD2
cdr3_nt: TGCGCCAGCAGCTCACTGACTAGCGGGAGATCCTACGAGCAGTACTTC
cdr3_aa: CASSSLTSGRSYEQYF

v_call: TRBV5-1
j_call: TRBJ2-3
clone_size: NA
d_call: TRBD1
cdr3_nt: TGCGCCAGCAGCTTGGAAGGGACAGGACGGGATACGCAGTATTTT
cdr3_aa: CASSLEGTGRDTQYF

v_call: TRBV5-5
j_call: TRBJ2-2
clone_size: NA
d_call: NA
cdr3_nt: TGTGCCAGCGTCAGGGACCCGAACACCGGGGAGCTGTTTTTT
cdr3_aa: CASVRDPNTGELFF

v_call: TRBV7-9
j_call: TRBJ2-3
clone_size: NA
d_call: NA
cdr3_nt: TGTGCCAGCAGCCCCGGGGTGGCGACTAGCACAGATACGCAGTATTTT
cdr3_aa: CASSPGVATSTDTQYF

v_call: TRBV20-1
j_call: TRBJ2-5
clone_size: many
d_call: TRBD2
cdr3_nt: TGCAGTGCTAGTGGCGGGGGGCAAGAGACCCAGTACTTC
cdr3_aa: CSASGGGQETQYF